The source of this T cell receptor beta chain is a study of T-cell reconstitution after alpha-beta-depleted transplantation in children. This CDR3 is built from 16 residues. The V gene's germline CDR1 is SGHRS and CDR2 YFSETQ. V dropped 3 bases and J dropped 4 bases, with 19 bases sitting between them. Unique molecular identifiers were used to barcode this TCRbeta library. TCRdb reanalysed the PCR reads using MiXCR and keeps one entry per CDR3 protein. The data contain around 450,000 distinct CDR3 sequences, roughly 10% of them singletons. This clonotype was seen at least ten times. The antigen is undetermined. Findings of the study overall: At the one-year point after transplant, T-cell counts and TCRbeta diversity were found to come mostly from T cells that had been newly produced.

The input for sequencing was PBMCs, taken before TCRalphabeta/CD19-depleted stem cell transplant. The V call is TRBV5-1, the J call TRBJ2-5; tentatively, D is TRBD1 or TRBD2 (5 bases each). The clonotype was recovered from a child aged 2 to 10 with inherited bone marrow failure, due to receive a stem cell transplant. The CDR3: CASSWGTAAPGETQYF. In nucleotides, the CDR3 is TGCGCCAGCAGCTGGGGGACGGCCGCCCCCGGAGAGACCCAGTACTTC.